This T cell receptor beta chain derives from a study of shared clonotypes between healthy human individuals. Data came from immunoSEQ multiplex PCR; TCRdb stores just in-frame clones and leaves some out. Here the sample spans 2 million to 3 million clones, just over 90% being singletons. CDR1 SEHNR and CDR2 FQNEAQ come from the germline V gene (reference sequence). V gave up 5 bases and J gave up 5 bases, with 18 bases separating them. There are 15 residues in the CDR3. This receptor was taken from a man younger than 30 in good health. The gene calls are TRBV7-9 and TRBJ2-5; TRBD1 is a possible D gene (6 bases). Sequenced: naive CD4+ T cells sorted from blood. Stated subset: CD45RA+ positively selected. The CDR3 DNA follows: TGTGCCAGCAGCGGACACCGGGACAAACGGGAGACCCAGTACTTC. This gives the protein CASSGHRDKRETQYF.